This entry concerns a single TCR beta chain. The data stem from a study of blood T cell repertoires in COVID-19. Study overall: The United States, Italy and Spain were the sources of the acute and convalescent COVID-19 samples.

During active infection, Seattle patients enrolled and were then monitored through disease. The CDR3 is made up of 14 amino acids. In germline, CDR1 is LGHNA, CDR2 YSLEER. Trimming left V 5 bases short and J 1 base short, with 11 bases between. Original processing methods: Scientists estimated how many nucleated cells there were by amplifying reference gene primers. Clones were read by immunoSEQ multiplex PCR, and TCRdb kept only the in-frame ones, dropping some. The V and J calls and clone size are taken from that table; D and trimming were inferred from the DNA. The profile shows 150,000 to 200,000 clones, less than 90% of them singletons.

The TCR originated in a woman in her 70s with COVID-19, enrolled during active disease. The source material was peripheral blood. This rearrangement joins TRBV4-3 to TRBJ1-1; a possible D gene is TRBD1 (5 bases). This CDR3 is CASSVRVGNTEAFF. CDR3 bases: TGCGCCAGCAGCGTCAGGGTGGGGAACACTGAAGCTTTCTTT.